Listed here is a single TCR beta chain. The source of the sample is a study of type 1 and type 2 diabetes patients. Genomic DNA was the PCR template. Multiplex PCR with 30 forward and 13 reverse primers amplified the TCR beta CDR3. A single record per CDR3 protein comes from TCRdb applying MiXCR to the multiplex PCR reads. The sample has fewer than 300,000 distinct CDR3 sequences, 40% to 50% seen once. The length of the CDR3 is 15 residues. Trimming cost V 0 bases and J 5 bases, with 16 bases left between them. In germline, CDR1 is DFQATT, CDR2 SNEGSKA (reference sequence). Sample: peripheral blood mononuclear cells (PBMCs). The receptor was derived from a man between 18 and 29 years old with type 2 diabetes. The chain joins TRBV20-1 to TRBJ2-5, with D tentatively TRBD2 (6 bases). The CDR3 region has the DNA TGCAGTGCTAGAGAAGGGACTTCCTTTTGGGAGACCCAGTACTTC. Translation gives CSAREGTSFWETQYF.